This T cell receptor (beta chain) is from a study of T cells in Graves' hyperthyroidism and ophthalmopathy (dated by TCRdb to between 2018 and 2020). Regarding the study in general: Peripheral blood was collected at initial diagnosis, before any treatment. To identify distinguishing TCR V-J signatures, a discovery cohort of about 95 patients was used, comprising some 45 with Graves' ophthalmopathy and 57 with stable Graves' hyperthyroidism. An independent validation cohort of around 19 hyperthyroidism patients and about 16 patients who later progressed to ophthalmopathy tested prospective prediction of ophthalmopathy. For training and testing, the 110 or so patients in the discovery cohort were randomly divided in a 7:3 ratio. In roughly six Graves' hyperthyroidism patients, the study also compared T-cell repertoires from thyroid tissue with T-cell repertoires from blood. Once sampling was done, hyperthyroidism patients were given methimazole at a starting dose of 30 mg daily, whereas ophthalmopathy patients were given high-dose intravenous methylprednisolone. The paper describes TCR Vbeta CDR3 sequencing of 120 to 150 peripheral blood samples, made up of 43 ophthalmopathy patients, some 80 hyperthyroidism patients and 17 progressor patients. On the study overall, not on this receptor specifically: During validation, the model predicted progression to ophthalmopathy a median of approximately six months ahead of onset, with 70.59% sensitivity and around 72% specificity. No statistical method was used to set the sample size in advance, and investigators knew the group allocation. Most expanded thyroid clonotypes (frequency above 0.001) were also detected in blood, suggesting blood repertoires may reflect thyroid immune responses. Ophthalmopathy was separated from stable hyperthyroidism by a 13 V-J signature model, with over 85% sensitivity and just over 81% specificity obtained in cross-validation and 80%/75% obtained in testing.

Ophthalmopathy patients had moderately to severely active disease, Clinical Activity Score of at least 3, NOSPECS grade of at least 4, and duration under 3 months. Exclusion was applied to patients with uncontrolled infections, other autoimmune diseases, pregnancy or lactation. Diagnoses were established on the basis of clinical symptoms, serum thyroxine and TRAb, thyroid ultrasound, and orbital computed tomography. Ficoll-Paque density gradient centrifugation was used to isolate PBMCs from approximately 10 ml of fresh peripheral blood. Trizol reagent was used to extract total RNA, and RNA quality was then checked on an Agilent 2100 Bioanalyzer. The TCR beta CDR3 regions were amplified from RNA transcripts. For the first round of RT-PCR on the TCR CDR3, the HTBI primer set was used together with the Qiagen OneStep RT-PCR kit. The libraries were constructed in a second round of multiplex PCR and then size-selected and purified. Paired-end sequencing of the libraries was performed with 100 bp reads on an Illumina HiSeq2000. The original pipeline was this. Raw data were processed with SOAPnuke, discarding reads with adapters, uncalled bases, mean Phred below 15, or no exact constant-primer or identifier match. COPE v1.2.5 was used to merge the high-quality paired reads, and each unique nucleotide sequence was defined as a clonotype. MiTCR v1.1 was used to align clonotypes to the IMGT TRBV, TRBD and TRBJ reference segments. The analysis included only V-J combinations with a frequency above 0.0001, which together covered around 99% of the repertoires. The TCS score was defined as F50 (clonal expansion) divided by E x V (chaos), with BLOSUM62-based TCRdist calculated between CDR3 peptides within each V-J. Welch's t-statistics and random forest reduced approximately 520 V-J features to 13, which were used in a naive Bayes classifier (R e1071). TCRdb trimmed public reads at Q25 via fastp, called clones via MiXCR and kept in-frame beta chains. Entries are consolidated by CDR3 protein sequence, retaining the most common genes and DNA. These V and J calls rely on TCRdb rather than the paper's analysis. The sample profile shows roughly 250,000 distinct CDR3 sequences; 16% of them were found once. Around 28% of the sample is taken by the ten largest.

In this sample, this clonotype turned up many times. The specificity of this receptor is unknown. No quality values exist for individual bases; no much larger clone is one base distant. What was sequenced was blood. The source of this sequence is a woman aged 18-29 years with Graves' ophthalmopathy.

The CDR3 reads CASKAPSGANVLTF. The bases read TGTGCCAGCAAGGCCCCCTCTGGGGCCAACGTCCTGACTTTC. Here the chain combines TRBV2 and TRBJ2-6; no D gene is confidently identified. Deletion took 7 bases off V and 0 bases off J, with a span of 7 bases between the germline ends. The germline V gene supplies CDR1 SNHLY and CDR2 FYNNEI. The CDR3 holds 14 amino acids from the cysteine to the phenylalanine. The sequence is cut down to CDR3 DNA, 42 bases in frame from base 1.